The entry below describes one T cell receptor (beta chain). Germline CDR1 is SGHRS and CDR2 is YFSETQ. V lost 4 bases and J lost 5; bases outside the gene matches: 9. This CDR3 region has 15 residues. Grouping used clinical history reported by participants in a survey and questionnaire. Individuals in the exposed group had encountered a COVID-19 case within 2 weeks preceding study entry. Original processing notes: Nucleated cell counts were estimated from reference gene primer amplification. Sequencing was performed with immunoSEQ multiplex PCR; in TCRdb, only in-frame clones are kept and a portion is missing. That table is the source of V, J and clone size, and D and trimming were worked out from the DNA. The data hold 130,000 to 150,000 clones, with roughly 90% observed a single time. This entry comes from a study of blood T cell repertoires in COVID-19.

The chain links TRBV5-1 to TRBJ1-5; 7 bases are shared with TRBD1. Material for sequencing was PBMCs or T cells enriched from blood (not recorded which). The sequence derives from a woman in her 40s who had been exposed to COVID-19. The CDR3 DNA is TGCGCCAGCAGCCTGACAGGGTTCGACGATCAGCCCCAGCATTTT. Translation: CASSLTGFDDQPQHF. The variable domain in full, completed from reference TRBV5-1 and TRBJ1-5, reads KAGVTQTPRYLIKTRGQQVTLSCSPISGHRSVSWYQQTPGQGLQFLFEYFSETQRNKGNFPGRFSGRQFSNSRSEMNVSTLELGDSALYLCASSLTGFDDQPQHFGDGTRLSIL.